This T cell receptor beta chain originates from a study of CD8+CD57+ T cells in acquired aplastic anemia (dated by TCRdb to 2016 to 2019). About the full investigation: A mean of around 3.2 ug of DNA, ranging from roughly 0.2 to 30 ug, was extracted from sorted CD4+ and CD8+ cells. Study-level results and caveats: Patients and healthy controls showed no significant difference in CD8+ Simpson's diversity (P=0.060). Roughly 29 CD8+ CDR3 sequences were found to be shared between patients and controls, but these sequences appeared to be highly expressed in patients and within the immunodominant clones of the patients.

This clonotype was found many times. Its target antigen remains unknown. The input lacks base qualities; no much larger clone sits a single base away. The study deep-sequenced TCR repertoires of sorted CD4+ and CD8+ blood T cells from severe aplastic anemia patients and healthy subjects. Ficoll-Paque density gradient centrifugation was used to isolate peripheral blood mononuclear cells. Before DNA was extracted, CD4+ and CD8+ T cells were sorted using either FACS or magnetic beads. Genomic DNA was used as template for profiling of TCR beta VDJ combinations and CDR3 sequences. An Illumina HiSeq 2000 was used for TCR repertoire sequencing. As for the authors' bioinformatics: Repertoire assessment relied on Simpson's diversity index, CDR3 size and DJ length profiles, and TRBV/TRBJ rearrangement plots. Whichever DNA sequence was most abundant in the deep sequencing data was defined as the immunodominant clone. CDR3 amino acid sequences were checked for sharing between subjects and were compared against published repertoires and the VDJdb database. TCRdb cleaned the public reads at Q25 with fastp, built clones with MiXCR and kept in-frame beta chains. Entries are consolidated by CDR3 protein sequence, retaining the most common genes and DNA. In this record, the V and J calls reflect TCRdb's handling and not the investigators' own analysis. Across this sample there are 250,000 to 350,000 distinct CDR3 sequences, with around 60% seen only once. The ten largest clones represent 7.5% to 9% of the sample.

There are 14 amino acids in the CDR3, from cysteine to phenylalanine inclusive. The DNA shown is the 42-base CDR3, in frame from base 1. The germline V gene gives CDR1 as SGHTA and CDR2 as FQGNSA. Germline trimming amounts to 1 base on V and 4 bases on J, with 3 as the count of junction bases outside the gene matches. Sequenced input: sorted CD4+, CD8+, or CD8+CD57+ T cells (not recorded which) from PBMCs. The sequence links TRBV7-2 to TRBJ1-2; the central 7 bases match TRBD1. This TCR was recovered from a human donor with severe aplastic anemia or a healthy control (not recorded which). The CDR3 reads as follows: CASSLGGQSYGYTF. The DNA reads TGTGCCAGCAGCTTAGGGGGACAGAGCTATGGCTACACCTTC.